The 27 T cell receptor beta chains presented below share a single source sample, sequenced in a study of blood T cells in healthy people across ages. Alongside a J-beta primer mix, a sample-barcoded 5' primer served in a second PCR lasting 7 to 11 cycles. TCRdb redid the calling of the 5' RACE reads with MiXCR, one entry per CDR3 protein. The sample has 1.5 million to 2 million distinct CDR3 sequences, 25% to 30% seen once. Input material: blood. These receptors all come from a woman under 40 in good health.

Concerning this clonotype itself: Since a much larger clone is just one base distant, this may be a read error. This chain's CDR3 is CNAGLGTPGEQYF. The CDR3 DNA sequence: TGCAACGCAGGATTAGGGACACCGGGGGAGCAGTACTTC. This chain links TRBV29-1 with TRBJ2-5, with D tentatively TRBD1 or TRBD2 (6 bases each). Germline V CDR1 and CDR2: SQVTM, ANQGSEA. This CDR3 region has 13 residues.

In this sample, this clonotype turned up many times. The V gene is TRBV28, the J gene TRBJ2-7; 8 nucleotides line up with TRBD1. The V and J ends lost 6 bases and 6 bases, in that order; junction bases with no gene match: 4. Looked up from germline, CDR1 is MDHEN and CDR2 is SYDVKM. CDR3 length: 12 residues. The CDR3 loop is CASRTGAGEQYF. The CDR3 coding sequence is TGTGCCAGCAGGACAGGGGCAGGCGAGCAGTACTTC.

This clonotype appeared a few times. This rearrangement joins TRBV5-1 to TRBJ2-5, with 10 positions matching TRBD2. The V segment lost 3 bases and the J segment 1 base; nucleotides outside the gene matches: 3. Per the germline V gene, CDR1 is SGHRS and CDR2 is YFSETQ. The CDR3 spans 15 residues. CDR3 in amino acids: CASSSWTSGQETQYF. In DNA form, the CDR3 reads TGCGCCAGCAGCTCATGGACTAGCGGCCAAGAGACCCAGTACTTC.

The chain recombines TRBV20-1 with TRBJ1-5; 7 bases are a match to TRBD1. The germline CDR1 and CDR2 sequences are DFQATT and SNEGSKA (reference sequence). The CDR3 is made up of 17 amino acids. After removal of 2 bases from V and 0 bases from J, the junction contained 10 bases not matched to a gene. The CDR3 spells CSARRGIAGGSNQPQHF. CDR3 sequence (DNA): TGCAGTGCTAGAAGGGGTATTGCAGGGGGTAGCAATCAGCCCCAGCATTTT.

With respect to this clonotype: A read error is possible here, since a much larger clone lies one base away. The V gene is TRBV15, the J gene TRBJ2-7; possibly TRBD1 for D (6 bases). Trimming shortened V by 8 bases and J by 7 bases, and 18 bases separated the two germline ends. Germline CDR1 is LNHNV and CDR2 is YYDKDF (reference sequence). The CDR3 length is 13 residues. The CDR3: CATGQTTYNEQYF. The CDR3 coding sequence is TGTGCCACCGGACAGACGACCTACAATGAGCAGTACTTC.

This clonotype was counted a few times. This chain's CDR3 is CASSFSRPQHF. DNA for the CDR3: TGTGCCAGCAGCTTCAGTCGGCCCCAGCATTTT. The chain is built from TRBV28 and TRBJ1-5; D is unresolved. The germline V gene encodes CDR1 MDHEN and CDR2 SYDVKM. The CDR3 loop spans 11 amino acids. Trimming removed 6 bases from V and 9 bases from J, with 9 bases in between.

Of note for this clonotype: A much larger clone differs from this one at a single base, so this may be a read error. V and J are TRBV10-3 and TRBJ2-1; 11 bases line up with TRBD2. Germline CDR1 and CDR2: ENHRY and SYGVKD. This CDR3 comprises 15 residues. This CDR3 reads CAISSSGGNYNEQVF. In nucleotides, the CDR3 is TGTGCCATCAGTTCTAGCGGGGGGAACTACAATGAGCAGGTCTTC.

The rearrangement joins TRBV12-3 or TRBV12-4 to TRBJ2-5; D perhaps matches TRBD1 (5 bases). This CDR3 region has 14 residues. Trimming stripped 6 bases from V and 6 bases from J, with 17 bases between. The CDR3 DNA reads as TGTGCCAGCAGCCCCGGGCAGGGTAGGAAGACCCAGTACTTC. Translated: CASSPGQGRKTQYF.

The chain combines TRBV20-1 with TRBJ2-3; 14 nucleotides agree with TRBD2. Germline V gene lookup returns CDR1 DFQATT and CDR2 SNEGSKA (reference sequence). V shed 1 base, J shed 4 bases, and the junction held 4 bases outside the gene matches. CDR3 length equals 16 residues. The CDR3, as DNA: TGCAGTGCTAGAGTCGCGACTAGCGGGGGGGCAGATACGCAGTATTTT. This translates into CSARVATSGGADTQYF.

The chain couples TRBV7-9 to TRBJ1-1, with TRBD1 matching over 7 bases. This CDR3 is built from 13 residues. V lost 9 bases, J lost 1 base, and 5 bases stayed unmatched. Germline CDR1 is SEHNR and CDR2 is FQNEAQ (reference sequence). The CDR3 DNA reads as TGTGCCAGTACAGGGGAGTGGAACACTGAAGCTTTCTTT. Amino acid sequence: CASTGEWNTEAFF.

The V call is TRBV10-3, the J call TRBJ2-1; 10 bases fit TRBD2. With V trimmed by 2 bases and J by 8 bases, 9 bases remained unmatched. In germline, CDR1 is ENHRY, CDR2 SYGVKD. This CDR3 is built from 16 residues. The CDR3 nucleotides read TGTGCCATCAGTGAGAGGCCTAGCGGGAGTTATCATGAGCAGTTCTTC. As protein: CAISERPSGSYHEQFF.

The chain has TRBV11-2 and TRBJ1-2, with 9 bases identical to TRBD1. Looked up from germline, CDR1 is SGHAT and CDR2 is FQNNGV. The CDR3 consists of 15 residues. V shed 5 bases and J 6 bases; nucleotides not matched to a gene: 10. The CDR3 coding sequence is TGTGCCAGCAGCCAAATCCGGGGACAGGGACATGGCTACACCTTC. Translating gives CASSQIRGQGHGYTF. Based on the CDR3 plus reference TRBV11-2 and TRBJ1-2, the full variable domain is EAGVAQSPRYKIIEKRQSVAFWCNPISGHATLYWYQQILGQGPKLLIQFQNNGVVDDSQLPKDRFSAERLKGVDSTLKIQPAKLEDSAVYLCASSQIRGQGHGYTFGSGTRLTVV.

Concerning this clonotype: It may be a read error: a sequence one base away is much more abundant. The chain uses TRBV12-3 or TRBV12-4 and TRBJ2-4; 7 bases are a match to TRBD2. The V and J ends lost 4 bases and 13 bases, in that order; junction bases with no gene match: 13. This CDR3 is built from 14 residues. DNA for the CDR3: TGTGCCAGCAGTTCGACTAGCCGGGTCGATGAGCAGTACTTC. Translation: CASSSTSRVDEQYF.

Comment on this clonotype: A much more abundant neighbour one base away suggests this may be a read error. The V and J genes are TRBV5-1 and TRBJ2-5; no firm D call. Gene TRBJ2-1 matches the end of the DNA better, so the J call may be wrong. The CDR3 loop spans 12 amino acids. CDR1 and CDR2 from the germline V gene are SGHRS and YFSETQ. The CDR3 DNA is TGCGCCAGCAGAAACTACCAAGAGACCCAGTTCTTC. Encoded protein: CASRNYQETQFF.

This clonotype came up many times. The chain carries TRBV7-6 and TRBJ2-5; D is possibly TRBD2 (6 bases). The CDR3 is 18 amino acids. Trimming left V 6 bases short and J 5 bases short, with 28 bases between. CDR1 is SGHVS, CDR2 FNYEAQ, per germline. CDR3 in amino acids: CASSADPRGGGVFETQYF. Here the CDR3 DNA reads TGTGCCAGCAGTGCGGATCCGCGGGGCGGAGGGGTGTTCGAGACCCAGTACTTC.

V is TRBV5-1 and J is TRBJ2-4; possibly TRBD1 for D (5 bases). The closer fit of TRBJ2-7 to the DNA end suggests the J call may be wrong. This CDR3 region has 15 residues. The germline V gene encodes CDR1 SGHRS and CDR2 YFSETQ. The CDR3 protein is CASSRHRREVYEQYF. The DNA for the CDR3 is TGCGCCAGCAGTCGACATCGCAGGGAAGTCTACGAGCAGTACTTC.

This clonotype occurred a few times. The chain joins TRBV4-2 to TRBJ1-6; TRBD1 matches at 7 bases. Per germline, CDR1 LGHNA and CDR2 YNFKEQ. The trim removed 1 base at V and 7 bases at J, leaving 4 bases unmatched. The CDR3 loop spans 15 amino acids. CDR3 loop: CASSQGGQTNSPLHF. CDR3 in DNA: TGTGCCAGCAGCCAAGGGGGACAGACCAATTCACCCCTCCACTTT.

At least ten counts were recorded for this clonotype. The gene calls are TRBV10-3 and TRBJ2-7, with 10 bases identical to TRBD1. The V gene's germline CDR1 is ENHRY and CDR2 SYGVKD. V shed 7 bases and J 2 bases; nucleotides not matched to a gene: 8. The CDR3 is 15 residues long. DNA for the CDR3: TGTGCCATCACTGTGGACAGGGGGTTGACCTACGAGCAGTACTTC. It specifies CAITVDRGLTYEQYF.

Notes on this clonotype: At one end, the junction sequence differs from germline, possibly due to a read error. V is TRBV5-1 and J is TRBJ1-2, with D unclear. This CDR3 is built from 13 residues. The germline CDR1 and CDR2 sequences are SGHRS and YFSETQ. The DNA for the CDR3 is TGCGTCAGCAGAATCCAGTCTACTTATGGCTACACCTTC. Encoded protein: CVSRIQSTYGYTF. Looking up the rest from reference TRBV5-1 and TRBJ1-2 gives the full variable domain: KAGVTQTPRYLIKTRGQQVTLSCSPISGHRSVSWYQQTPGQGLQFLFEYFSETQRNKGNFPGRFSGRQFSNSRSEMNVSTLELGDSALYLCVSRIQSTYGYTFGSGTRLTVV.

The chain employs TRBV20-1 and TRBJ1-6, with D possibly TRBD1 on 5 matching bases. With 5 bases removed from V and 0 bases from J, the gap between germline ends came to 17 bases. The CDR3 has 17 amino acids. Germline CDR1 and CDR2: DFQATT and SNEGSKA (reference sequence). CDR3 sequence reads: CSAGGVQGSSYNSPLHF. The CDR3, as DNA: TGCAGTGCTGGAGGGGTGCAGGGCAGCTCCTATAATTCACCCCTCCACTTT.

The chain recombines TRBV12-3 or TRBV12-4 with TRBJ1-1; D is undetermined. V was shortened by 7 bases and J by 2 bases, with 8 bases between the two germline ends. This CDR3 is built from 12 residues. CDR3 nucleotide sequence: TGTGCCAGCAAGTCGGTTAACACTGAAGCTTTCTTT. This gives the protein CASKSVNTEAFF.

In DNA form, the CDR3 reads TGCGCCAGCAGCAGGACCCCCAGTTCCACAGATACGCAGTATTTT. Translation: CASSRTPSSTDTQYF. This sequence joins TRBV5-1 and TRBJ2-3, with D hard to call. This CDR3 is 15 amino acids long. Germline loops: CDR1 SGHRS, CDR2 YFSETQ. The V end lost 4 bases, the J end lost 2 bases, and 14 bases lay between the germline ends.

The J gene is TRBJ1-2, the V gene TRBV7-9; the D gene is possibly TRBD1 (5 bases). Deletions cut 8 bases from V and 0 bases from J, with 13 bases between. The germline V gene encodes CDR1 SEHNR and CDR2 FQNEAQ (reference sequence). The CDR3 has 14 residues. The CDR3 nucleotides read TGTGCCAGCGGCTCCGGGACTCCTAACTATGGCTACACCTTC. Translating it yields CASGSGTPNYGYTF.

The chain joins TRBV10-3 to TRBJ1-2; D not resolved. The CDR3 sequence is 12 residues long. V gave up 2 bases and J gave up 5 bases, with 6 bases separating them. Looked up from germline, CDR1 is ENHRY and CDR2 is SYGVKD. The CDR3 coding sequence is TGTGCCATCAGTGAGGCCTTTTATGGCTACACCTTC. It is translated as CAISEAFYGYTF.

Regarding this clonotype: The final CDR3 position lacks the conserved phenylalanine or tryptophan, pointing to a likely read error. The V call is TRBV5-1, the J call TRBJ2-5; TRBD2 matches 9 bases. V shed 0 bases, J shed 7 bases, and the junction held 1 base outside the gene matches. The CDR3 consists of 13 residues. Germline lookup yields CDR1 SGHRS and CDR2 YFSETQ. The CDR3: CASSLELAGTQYI. Here the CDR3 DNA reads TGCGCCAGCAGCTTGGAACTAGCGGGGACCCAGTACATC.

This clonotype appeared many times. The gene calls are TRBV7-2 and TRBJ1-2; the D gene is possibly TRBD1 (6 bases). CDR1 is SGHTA, CDR2 FQGNSA, per germline. The V end was cut by 6 bases, the J end by 2 bases, with 16 bases between. The CDR3 spans 15 residues. The CDR3 coding sequence is TGTGCCAGCAGTTTGACGGGGGGGGCCAACTATGGCTACACCTTC. It specifies CASSLTGGANYGYTF.

V is TRBV20-1 and J is TRBJ2-3; the match to TRBD2 covers 9 bases. The germline CDR1 and CDR2 sequences are DFQATT and SNEGSKA (reference sequence). J gave up 4 bases and V 2 bases, and 7 bases lay outside the gene matches. The CDR3 loop spans 15 amino acids. CDR3 amino acids: CSARLAGTPPDTQYF. The DNA for the CDR3 is TGCAGTGCTAGACTAGCGGGGACTCCCCCAGATACGCAGTATTTT.